The 10 T cell receptor beta chains below come from one sample, sequenced in a study of OX40 agonist ivuxolimab in advanced cancers. Clones were sequenced by immunoSEQ multiplex PCR, and TCRdb holds only the in-frame ones, with some missing. This repertoire shows approximately 75,000 clones, about nine tenths found once; its top ten account for about 0.4%. Sequences were derived from CD4+ or CD8+ T cells sorted from blood, sampled in a trial of the OX40 agonist ivuxolimab. Receptors originate from an adult with an advanced solid tumor such as melanoma, head and neck, liver or kidney cancer.

This chain joins TRBV29-1 and TRBJ2-3; tentative D call: TRBD2 (6 bases). Between the trimmed V and J ends, which lost 3 bases and 8 bases, there was a span of 18 bases. Germline CDR1 SQVTM, CDR2 ANQGSEA. This CDR3 has 14 amino acids. For the CDR3, the DNA is TGCAGCGTTGACCTACCCTCGGGAGCGGGTACGCAGTATTTT. Its protein product is CSVDLPSGAGTQYF.

The chain combines TRBV2 with TRBJ2-1; 8 bases fit TRBD2. Germline CDR1 is SNHLY and CDR2 is FYNNEI. V dropped 2 bases and J dropped 4; count of bases not matched to a gene: 7. The CDR3 loop spans 16 amino acids. CDR3 protein: CASSETPRGDYNEQFF. The CDR3, as DNA: TGTGCCAGCAGTGAAACCCCGCGGGGGGATTACAATGAGCAGTTCTTC.

As concerns this clone: One end of the junction varies from germline; a read error may be responsible. The chain recombines TRBV20-1 with TRBJ2-7, with unresolved D. CDR1 and CDR2 (germline): DFQATT, SNEGSKA (reference sequence). This CDR3 is 8 amino acids long. The CDR3 region has the DNA TGCAGTGCTAGGCACAAAATCTTC. Amino acid sequence: CSARHKIF.

The chain has TRBV2 and TRBJ2-1, with D possibly being TRBD1 (5 bases). Trimming removed 4 bases from V and 13 bases from J, with 14 bases in between. The germline CDR1 and CDR2 sequences are SNHLY and FYNNEI. This CDR3 spans 12 amino acids. The CDR3 reads CASSVTVQPQFF. As DNA, the CDR3 is TGTGCCAGCAGTGTGACAGTCCAGCCTCAGTTCTTC.

This chain uses TRBV2 with TRBJ2-3; D gene uncertain. Per germline, CDR1 SNHLY and CDR2 FYNNEI. Trimming pared 7 bases from V and 0 bases from J, leaving 2 bases between. The CDR3 length is 11 residues. CDR3 loop: CASTSTDTQYF. Written as DNA, the CDR3 is TGTGCCAGCACTAGCACAGATACGCAGTATTTT.

CDR3 in amino acids: CASSHPGTEAFF. In DNA form, the CDR3 reads TGTGCCAGCAGCCACCCGGGGACTGAAGCTTTCTTT. V is TRBV11-2 and J is TRBJ1-1, with no clear D. The CDR3 has 12 residues. CDR1 SGHAT and CDR2 FQNNGV come from the germline V gene. Trimming took off 5 bases at V and 5 bases at J, with 9 bases between the two ends.

This clone was detected only a few times. The J gene is TRBJ2-7, the V gene TRBV9; 7 bases fit TRBD2. This CDR3 comprises 16 residues. Germline values: CDR1 SGDLS, CDR2 YYNGEE. With V trimmed by 0 bases and J by 4 bases, 10 bases remained unmatched. The CDR3, as DNA: TGTGCCAGCAGCGTAGTCGCCGGCGCGGGAGCTTACGAGCAGTACTTC. Protein product: CASSVVAGAGAYEQYF.

This clone was detected once. This chain uses TRBV19 with TRBJ2-7; a possible D gene is TRBD2 (6 bases). Trimming took 5 bases from V and 1 from J, leaving 12 bases between them. Germline lookup yields CDR1 LNHDA and CDR2 SQIVND (reference sequence). The CDR3 consists of 14 residues. This CDR3 is CASSRISGSYEQYF. DNA for the CDR3: TGTGCCAGTAGTCGGATCAGCGGGTCCTACGAGCAGTACTTC.

The V call is TRBV10-3, the J call TRBJ2-1, with 8 bases identical to TRBD2. Germline-derived CDR1 and CDR2 are ENHRY and SYGVKD. Germline trimming cut 0 bases from V and 9 bases from J; bases unmatched to any gene: 10. The CDR3 totals 16 residues. CDR3 sequence: CAISESIGGGLSEQFF. CDR3 bases: TGTGCCATCAGTGAGTCAATCGGGGGGGGCCTTTCTGAGCAGTTCTTC.

The chain carries TRBV20-1 and TRBJ1-1; the D is unclear. The CDR3 runs to 11 residues. Trimming took 5 bases from V and 5 from J, leaving 9 bases between them. Germline lookup yields CDR1 DFQATT and CDR2 SNEGSKA (reference sequence). The CDR3 nucleotides read TGCAGTGCTGAGGCGAGAACTGAAGCTTTCTTT. Its translation is CSAEARTEAFF.